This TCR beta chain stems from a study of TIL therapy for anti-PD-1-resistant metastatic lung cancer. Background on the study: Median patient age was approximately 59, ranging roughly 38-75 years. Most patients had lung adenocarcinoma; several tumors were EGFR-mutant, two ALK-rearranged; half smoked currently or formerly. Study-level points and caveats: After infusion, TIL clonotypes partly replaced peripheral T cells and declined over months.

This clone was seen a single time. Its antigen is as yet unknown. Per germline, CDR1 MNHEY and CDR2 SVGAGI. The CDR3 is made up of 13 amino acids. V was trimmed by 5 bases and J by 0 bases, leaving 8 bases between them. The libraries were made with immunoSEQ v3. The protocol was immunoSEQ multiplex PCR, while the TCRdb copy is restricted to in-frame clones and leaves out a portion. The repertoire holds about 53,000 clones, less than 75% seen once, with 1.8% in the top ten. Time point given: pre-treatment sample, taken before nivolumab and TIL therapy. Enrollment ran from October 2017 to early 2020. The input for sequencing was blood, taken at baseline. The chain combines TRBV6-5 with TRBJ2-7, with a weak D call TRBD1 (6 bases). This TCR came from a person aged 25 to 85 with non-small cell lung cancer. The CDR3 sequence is CASSDRSSYEQYF. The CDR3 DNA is TGTGCCAGCAGTGACAGGAGCTCCTACGAGCAGTACTTC.